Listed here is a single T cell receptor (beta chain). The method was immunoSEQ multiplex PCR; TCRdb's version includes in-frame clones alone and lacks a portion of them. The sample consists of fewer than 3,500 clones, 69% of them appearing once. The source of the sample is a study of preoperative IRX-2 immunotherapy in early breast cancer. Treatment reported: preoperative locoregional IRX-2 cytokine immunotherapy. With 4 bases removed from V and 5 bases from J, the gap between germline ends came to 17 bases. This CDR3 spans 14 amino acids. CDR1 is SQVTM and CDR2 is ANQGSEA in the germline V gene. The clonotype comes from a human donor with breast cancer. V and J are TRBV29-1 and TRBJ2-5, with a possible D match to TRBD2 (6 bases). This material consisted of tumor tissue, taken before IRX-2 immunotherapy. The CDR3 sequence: CSVVGGESTETQYF. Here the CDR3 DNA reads TGCAGCGTTGTCGGCGGGGAGTCGACTGAGACCCAGTACTTC.